The 8 T cell receptor beta chains listed next were all sequenced from one sample in a study of cytomegalovirus exposure and HLA in healthy donors. Both 60 Vbeta primers and 13 Jbeta primers went into the PCR. Generated by immunoSEQ multiplex PCR, the TCRdb table keeps only in-frame clones and is missing some. The sample contains tens of thousands of clones, roughly 80% of which appear only once. Sample: PBMCs. The receptor source for this set is a girl between 2 and 10 years old in good health and CMV-seropositive.

There are a few counts of this clone. This chain uses TRBV28 with TRBJ2-1; D unresolved. The CDR3 totals 14 residues. V lost 5 bases and J lost 8, with 16 bases in between. Germline V gene lookup returns CDR1 MDHEN and CDR2 SYDVKM. The CDR3 spells CASSDDWRAYEQFF. The CDR3, as DNA: TGTGCCAGCAGTGATGACTGGAGAGCCTATGAGCAGTTCTTC.

The J gene is TRBJ2-7, the V gene TRBV6-1; D uncertain. V was shortened by 1 base and J by 1 base, with 5 bases between the two germline ends. Germline-derived CDR1 and CDR2 are MNHNS and SASEGT. The length of the CDR3 is 13 residues. As DNA, the CDR3 is TGTGCCAGCAGTGAAGGAGAATCCTACGAGCAGTACTTC. It is translated as CASSEGESYEQYF.

The chain combines TRBV20-1 with TRBJ1-2, with 7 nucleotides matching TRBD1. The V gene end was trimmed by 1 base and the J gene end by 7 bases; junction bases not matched to a gene: 0. The CDR3 length is 11 residues. CDR1 and CDR2 (germline): DFQATT, SNEGSKA (reference sequence). Written as DNA, the CDR3 is TGCAGTGCTAGAGCAGGGGGTGGCTACACCTTC. Translated: CSARAGGGYTF.

V gene TRBV7-2 combines with J gene TRBJ2-7, with 10 bases identical to TRBD2. The germline V gene has CDR1 SGHTA and CDR2 FQGNSA. The CDR3 contains 16 residues. V lost 1 base to trimming and J lost 3 bases; unmatched junction nucleotides: 6. CDR3 residues: CASSLGGTSGNYEQYF. CDR3 sequence (DNA): TGTGCCAGCAGCTTAGGAGGAACTAGCGGGAACTACGAGCAGTACTTC.

In nucleotides, the CDR3 is TGTGCCAGCAGTTACTCTGGCGGTTCGAACACCGGGGAGCTGTTTTTT. As protein: CASSYSGGSNTGELFF. The gene calls are TRBV6-5 and TRBJ2-2, with D uncertain. Trimming took 0 bases from V and 0 from J, leaving 8 bases between them. Germline V gene data show CDR1 as MNHEY and CDR2 as SVGAGI. CDR3 length equals 16 residues.

The rearrangement uses TRBV9 and TRBJ2-5, with 9 nucleotides matching TRBD2. The trim removed 4 bases at V and 5 bases at J, leaving 9 bases unmatched. Germline values: CDR1 SGDLS, CDR2 YYNGEE. The CDR3 is 15 amino acids. DNA of the CDR3: TGTGCCAGCAGCACAATAGCGGGAGCATGGGAGACCCAGTACTTC. The encoded protein is CASSTIAGAWETQYF.

The chain combines TRBV5-1 with TRBJ1-6; 9 nucleotides align to TRBD1. Trimming removed 3 bases from V and 11 bases from J; junction bases left unmatched: 6. CDR1 is SGHRS and CDR2 is YFSETQ in the germline V gene. The CDR3 sequence is 14 residues long. The DNA for the CDR3 is TGCGCCAGCAGCTCCGGGACAGGGCTTACACCCCTCCACTTT. Translated, it gives CASSSGTGLTPLHF.

There are a few counts of this clone. The J gene is TRBJ2-1, the V gene TRBV5-6; TRBD1 might be the D (6 bases). Germline lookup yields CDR1 SGHDT and CDR2 YYEEEE. The CDR3 length is 13 residues. Trimming took off 4 bases at V and 9 bases at J, with 14 bases between the two ends. CDR3 sequence (DNA): TGTGCCAGCAGCCTGCTCAGGGGTCCTGAGCAGTTCTTC. Protein product: CASSLLRGPEQFF.